This TCR beta chain stems from a study of cytotoxic CD8 clonotypes in ibrutinib-treated CLL. Whole-study results and caveats: The study found clonality rose at ibrutinib response, then fell toward baseline at progression.

Data came from immunoSEQ multiplex PCR; TCRdb stores just in-frame clones and leaves some out. The table shows approximately 84,000 clones, with around 75% occurring only once. This clone was picked up one time. Its antigen is not identified. The CDR3 loop spans 13 amino acids. After removal of 6 bases from V and 7 bases from J, the junction contained 7 bases not matched to a gene. The germline V gene encodes CDR1 MNHEY and CDR2 SVGAGI. This receptor was taken from a human donor with chronic lymphocytic leukemia. This specimen was PBMCs, taken after 12 months of ibrutinib treatment. J is TRBJ1-2 and V is TRBV6-5; 8 bases align to TRBD1. The CDR3: CASRAQGAGGYTF. CDR3 sequence (DNA): TGTGCCAGCAGGGCCCAGGGGGCGGGTGGCTACACCTTC.